The 14 T cell receptor beta chains below all came from one sample that was sequenced in a study of blood T cells in healthy people across ages. Alongside a J-beta primer mix, a sample-barcoded 5' primer served in a second PCR lasting roughly 6 to 11 cycles. TCRdb passed the 5' RACE reads through MiXCR, listing each CDR3 protein once. This sample has hundreds of thousands of distinct CDR3 sequences; 58% occur once, and the top ten carry roughly 34%. What was sequenced was blood. The receptor source for this set is a man aged 55 to 70 in good health.

V is TRBV7-9 and J is TRBJ1-6; D is unclear. Trimming left V 8 bases short and J 10 bases short, with 18 bases between. The CDR3 contains 14 residues. The germline CDR1 and CDR2 sequences are SEHNR and FQNEAQ (reference sequence). The CDR3 region is CASGRSGIGSPLHF. Written as DNA, the CDR3 is TGTGCCAGCGGTCGATCGGGGATCGGGTCACCCCTCCACTTT.

V is TRBV12-3 or TRBV12-4 and J is TRBJ2-4, with D tentatively TRBD1 (6 bases). The CDR3 sequence is 15 residues long. V was trimmed by 5 bases and J by 2 bases, leaving 13 bases between them. CDR3 protein: CASSPDSATKNIQYF. The CDR3 region has the DNA TGTGCCAGCAGTCCGGACAGTGCCACCAAAAACATTCAGTACTTC.

The CDR3 nucleotides are TGTGCCAGCCCACCGGGACAGGGCCGAGGCACTCACAATGAGCAGTTCTTC. It codes for CASPPGQGRGTHNEQFF. This rearrangement joins TRBV28 to TRBJ2-1; 9 bases fit TRBD1. Germline loops: CDR1 MDHEN, CDR2 SYDVKM. The CDR3 contains 17 residues. Losses at the gene ends were 8 bases for V and 5 bases for J; bases not matched to a gene: 16.

CDR3 DNA: TGTGCCTCCGGACCTAACGGGGGCACAGATACGCAGTATTTT. It is translated as CASGPNGGTDTQYF. This sequence joins TRBV24-1 and TRBJ2-3, with D possibly matching TRBD2 (5 bases). The CDR3 covers 14 residues. Germline assignment: CDR1 KGHDR and CDR2 SFDVKD. Between the trimmed V and J ends, which lost 12 bases and 1 base, there was a span of 16 bases.

The chain carries TRBV5-1 and TRBJ1-4; TRBD1 is a possible D gene (6 bases). V lost 0 bases and J lost 7, with 13 bases in between. Germline V gene sequence: CDR1 SGHRS, CDR2 YFSETQ. The length of the CDR3 is 15 residues. The CDR3 sequence: CASSLARGLGEKLFF. Here the CDR3 DNA reads TGCGCCAGCAGCTTGGCCCGGGGGCTGGGTGAAAAACTGTTTTTT.

The DNA for the CDR3 is TGTGCCATCACGTCCGGGGGCTATGGCTACACCTTC. Encoded protein: CAITSGGYGYTF. The genes are TRBV10-3 and TRBJ1-2; D perhaps matches TRBD1 (5 bases). CDR1 and CDR2 (germline): ENHRY, SYGVKD. V dropped 7 bases and J dropped 4 bases, with 10 bases sitting between them. The CDR3 is 12 amino acids.

This clonotype has just one count. The germline gene is not matched at one end of the junction; a read error may be the cause. The J gene is TRBJ2-7, the V gene TRBV18, with 8 positions matching TRBD1. The CDR3 has 13 residues. Germline loops: CDR1 KGHSH, CDR2 LQKENI. The DNA for the CDR3 is TGTGCCAGCTCCCCCCCAGGGGGCTACGAGCAGCACTTC. As protein: CASSPPGGYEQHF.

The J gene is TRBJ1-2, the V gene TRBV10-2; 8 bases map to TRBD1. The CDR3 spans 12 residues. Germline V CDR1 and CDR2: WSHSY, SAAADI. With 11 bases clipped from V and 2 bases from J, the junction kept 4 bases outside the gene matches. CDR3 sequence: CAVDRGNYGYTF. CDR3 nucleotides: TGCGCCGTCGACAGGGGCAACTATGGCTACACCTTC.

The rearrangement links TRBV12-3 or TRBV12-4 to TRBJ1-5; no definite D call. V lost 4 bases and J 5 bases, leaving 12 bases between the germline ends. CDR3 length: 14 residues. The CDR3 loop reads CASSSGLRDQPQHF. DNA of the CDR3: TGTGCCAGCAGTTCCGGGCTTCGAGATCAGCCCCAGCATTTT.

V gene TRBV3-1 combines with J gene TRBJ2-1, with a possible D match to TRBD2 (7 bases). This CDR3 is built from 18 residues. Trimming shortened V by 3 bases and J by 0 bases, and 18 bases separated the two germline ends. The V gene's germline CDR1 is LGHDT and CDR2 YNNKEL (reference sequence). For the CDR3, the DNA is TGTGCCAGCAGCCAGAGAAGGGGGGGGGCCGACTCCTACAATGAGCAGTTCTTC. Its protein is CASSQRRGGADSYNEQFF.

The chain carries TRBV5-1 and TRBJ1-1; no clear D. From germline, CDR1 is SGHRS and CDR2 YFSETQ. This CDR3 contains 13 residues. The V end lost 3 bases, the J end lost 6 bases, and 12 bases lay between the germline ends. CDR3 DNA sequence: TGCGCCAGCAGCTCCGGCCCCTCGGCTGAAGCTTTCTTT. Its protein product is CASSSGPSAEAFF.

The rearrangement joins TRBV10-2 to TRBJ2-5, with a possible D match to TRBD1 (8 bases). The CDR3 consists of 14 residues. The V gene lost 5 bases and the J gene lost 5 bases, with 15 bases spanning the gap. Germline CDR1 WSHSY, CDR2 SAAADI. Here the CDR3 reads CASSWTGRGETQYF. CDR3 bases: TGCGCCAGCAGTTGGACAGGGAGGGGGGAGACCCAGTACTTC.

The count of this clonotype is one. A much more abundant neighbour one base away suggests this may be a read error. The chain has TRBV20-1 and TRBJ2-7, with 8 bases identical to TRBD2. Germline values: CDR1 DFQATT, CDR2 SNEGSKA (reference sequence). The CDR3 runs 16 residues. The CDR3 nucleotides read TGCAGTGCTAGTTCTTCTGGTAGCGGGGCCCCCTACGTGCAGTACTTC. Protein sequence: CSASSSGSGAPYVQYF.

This clonotype appeared a few times. V and J are TRBV7-2 and TRBJ1-2; the D gene is possibly TRBD1 (6 bases). Germline V gene sequence: CDR1 SGHTA, CDR2 FQGNSA. Trimming took off 4 bases at V and 3 bases at J, with 15 bases between the two ends. There are 15 residues in the CDR3. The chain's CDR3 is CASSSGQLADYGYTF. In nucleotides, the CDR3 is TGTGCCAGCAGCTCCGGACAGCTAGCTGACTATGGCTACACCTTC.